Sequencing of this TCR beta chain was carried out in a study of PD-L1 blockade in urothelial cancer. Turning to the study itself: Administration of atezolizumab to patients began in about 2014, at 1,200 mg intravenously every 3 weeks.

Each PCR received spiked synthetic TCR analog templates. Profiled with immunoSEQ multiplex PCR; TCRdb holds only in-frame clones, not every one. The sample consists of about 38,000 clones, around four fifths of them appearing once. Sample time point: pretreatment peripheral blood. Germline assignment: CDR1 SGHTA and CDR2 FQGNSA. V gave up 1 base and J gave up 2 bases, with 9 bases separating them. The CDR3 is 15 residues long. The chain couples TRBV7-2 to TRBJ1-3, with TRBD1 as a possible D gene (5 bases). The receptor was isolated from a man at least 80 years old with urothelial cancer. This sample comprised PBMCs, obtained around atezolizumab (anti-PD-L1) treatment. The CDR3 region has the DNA TGTGCCAGCAGCTTAGGATCGGGGGCTGGAAACACCATATATTTT. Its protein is CASSLGSGAGNTIYF.